This T cell receptor (beta chain) was retrieved from a study of OX40 agonist ivuxolimab in advanced cancers. Germline V gene data show CDR1 as MNHNS and CDR2 as SASEGT. V lost 3 bases to trimming and J lost 2 bases; unmatched junction nucleotides: 2. CDR3 size: 15 residues. Profiled with immunoSEQ multiplex PCR; TCRdb holds only in-frame clones, not every one. This table holds about 37,000 clones, roughly 87% found once. V and J are TRBV6-1 and TRBJ2-5, with 11 nucleotides matching TRBD2. The sequence was collected from an adult with an advanced solid tumor such as melanoma, head and neck, liver or kidney cancer. The sequenced sample was CD4+ or CD8+ T cells sorted from blood, obtained in a trial of the OX40 agonist ivuxolimab. The CDR3 loop reads CASSDLAGGQETQYF. CDR3 DNA: TGTGCCAGCAGTGATTTAGCGGGGGGGCAAGAGACCCAGTACTTC.